The 22 T cell receptor beta chains listed next were all sequenced from one sample in a study of blood T cell repertoires in COVID-19. Repertoires were generated with immunoSEQ multiplex PCR, while TCRdb's copy carries only in-frame clones and drops some. This table holds 80,000 or so clones, around 77% found once. Sequenced input: peripheral blood. Receptors originate from a human donor in a cohort sampled during active COVID-19.

This chain joins TRBV5-6 and TRBJ1-6; 8 positions match TRBD1. Trimming cost V 4 bases and J 2 bases; bases outside gene matches: 5. The CDR3 sequence is 16 residues long. Germline V CDR1 and CDR2: SGHDT, YYEEEE. Here the CDR3 reads CASSGQGWAYNSPLHF. CDR3 in DNA: TGTGCCAGCAGCGGACAGGGTTGGGCCTATAATTCACCCCTCCACTTT. The whole variable domain, filled in from reference TRBV5-6 and TRBJ1-6, reads DAGVTQSPTHLIKTRGQQVTLRCSPKSGHDTVSWYQQALGQGPQFIFQYYEEEERQRGNFPDRFSGHQFPNYSSELNVNALLLGDSALYLCASSGQGWAYNSPLHFGNGTRLTVT.

The chain uses TRBV29-1 and TRBJ2-7; the D gene is possibly TRBD1 (6 bases). The CDR3 covers 15 residues. Trimming removed 0 bases at V and 6 bases at J, with 18 bases between. Per the germline V gene, CDR1 is SQVTM and CDR2 is ANQGSEA. CDR3 DNA: TGCAGCGTTGAAGATAAAGGGACAATCATCCCCGAGCAGTACTTC. It yields the protein CSVEDKGTIIPEQYF.

The chain couples TRBV5-1 to TRBJ2-7; weak D call: TRBD2 (7 bases). The CDR3 is made up of 17 amino acids. Trimming removed 1 base at V and 0 bases at J, with 17 bases between. Germline V gene sequence: CDR1 SGHRS, CDR2 YFSETQ. CDR3 in DNA: TGCGCCAGCAGCTTGAGGGGCGGGGGCTCGCACTCCTACGAGCAGTACTTC. This encodes CASSLRGGGSHSYEQYF.

The chain links TRBV6-1 to TRBJ1-2; D is uncertain. Germline V gene data show CDR1 as MNHNS and CDR2 as SASEGT. The length of the CDR3 is 16 residues. Trimming took off 0 bases at V and 4 bases at J, with 15 bases between the two ends. This chain's CDR3 is CASSEALGSRIYGYTF. The CDR3 DNA is TGTGCCAGCAGTGAAGCGCTGGGCAGCCGAATCTATGGCTACACCTTC.

V usage is TRBV7-2 and J usage is TRBJ2-1; perhaps TRBD2 as D (5 bases). The germline gives CDR1 SGHTA, CDR2 FQGNSA. V lost 1 base to trimming and J lost 12 bases, with 13 bases between them. This CDR3 has 13 amino acids. CDR3 DNA sequence: TGTGCCAGCAGCTTAGTATTCACCGAGGGGCAGTTCTTC. Residues: CASSLVFTEGQFF.

The chain has TRBV28 and TRBJ2-7; 8 bases match TRBD2. CDR3 length: 16 residues. V dropped 6 bases and J dropped 3; count of bases not matched to a gene: 13. Germline assignment: CDR1 MDHEN and CDR2 SYDVKM. The CDR3 is CASSPGGRGAHYEQYF. The DNA of the CDR3 is TGTGCCAGCAGCCCGGGGGGGCGGGGGGCCCACTACGAGCAGTACTTC.

This clone has only a few counts. This chain uses TRBV6-5 with TRBJ1-2; 7 positions match TRBD1. Germline-derived CDR1 and CDR2 are MNHEY and SVGAGI. J gave up 3 bases and V 7 bases, and 11 bases lay outside the gene matches. CDR3 length: 15 residues. The CDR3 nucleotides are TGTGCCAGCAACCCTAGAAGGGGGCAGGACTATGGCTACACCTTC. Amino acid sequence: CASNPRRGQDYGYTF.

The chain uses TRBV4-1 and TRBJ1-1, with 11 bases lining up with TRBD1. Germline assignment: CDR1 MGHRA and CDR2 YSYEKL. V dropped 0 bases and J dropped 4; count of bases not matched to a gene: 1. The CDR3 spans 15 residues. As DNA, the CDR3 is TGCGCCAGCAGCCAAGAAGGGACAGGGGGCACTGAAGCTTTCTTT. Encoded protein: CASSQEGTGGTEAFF.

The chain combines TRBV28 with TRBJ1-4; possible D gene TRBD1, 5 bases. The CDR3 loop spans 14 amino acids. CDR1 and CDR2 (germline): MDHEN, SYDVKM. V shed 2 bases and J shed 3 bases, with 7 bases lying between them. This chain's CDR3 is CASSLPGANEKLFF. The CDR3 DNA sequence: TGTGCCAGCAGTTTACCGGGGGCTAATGAAAAACTGTTTTTT.

The chain joins TRBV10-3 to TRBJ1-2, with D maybe TRBD1 (5 bases). V shed 2 bases and J shed 2 bases, with 6 bases lying between them. Germline CDR1 reads ENHRY; CDR2 reads SYGVKD. This CDR3 comprises 13 residues. The CDR3 protein is CAISEDRNYGYTF. In nucleotides, the CDR3 is TGTGCCATCAGTGAGGACAGAAACTATGGCTACACCTTC.

The chain couples TRBV30 to TRBJ1-6; a weak D match, TRBD1 (6 bases). The CDR3 spans 12 residues. V was trimmed by 2 bases and J by 9 bases, leaving 8 bases between them. The germline gives CDR1 GTSNPN, CDR2 SVGIG (reference sequence). The CDR3: CAWSRTVSPLHF. The DNA of the CDR3 is TGTGCCTGGAGTCGGACAGTTTCACCCCTCCACTTT.

The chain uses TRBV5-5 and TRBJ1-4; 9 bases are a match to TRBD1. The CDR3 runs 15 residues. CDR1 and CDR2 from the germline V gene are SGHKS and YYEKEE (reference sequence). V trimming: 2 bases; J trimming: 7 bases; junction bases outside the gene matches: 6. The CDR3, as DNA: TGTGCCAGCAGCTTCCGGACAGGGGCCCCTGAAAAACTGTTTTTT. Its protein is CASSFRTGAPEKLFF.

This chain links TRBV2 with TRBJ1-1; D is undetermined. The germline CDR1 and CDR2 sequences are SNHLY and FYNNEI. The CDR3 is 13 residues long. V was clipped by 6 bases and J by 1 base, with 9 bases between them. The CDR3 region has the DNA TGTGCCAGCAGCGACCGGAGGAACACTGAAGCTTTCTTT. As protein: CASSDRRNTEAFF. Full variable domain (rest looked up from reference TRBV2 and TRBJ1-1): EPEVTQTPSHQVTQMGQEVILRCVPISNHLYFYWYRQILGQKVEFLVSFYNNEISEKSEIFDDQFSVERPDGSNFTLKIRSTKLEDSAMYFCASSDRRNTEAFFGQGTRLTVV.

The genes are TRBV7-3 and TRBJ2-7, with D unclear. This CDR3 has 15 residues. The germline V gene encodes CDR1 SGHTA and CDR2 FQGTGA. V dropped 0 bases and J dropped 5 bases, with 14 bases sitting between them. CDR3 sequence: CASSLTSGPPNEQYF. In DNA, the CDR3 is TGTGCCAGCAGCTTAACGTCAGGCCCCCCAAACGAGCAGTACTTC. Full variable domain (remainder filled in from reference TRBV7-3 and TRBJ2-7): GAGVSQTPSNKVTEKGKYVELRCDPISGHTALYWYRQSLGQGPEFLIYFQGTGAADDSGLPNDRFFAVRPEGSVSTLKIQRTERGDSAVYLCASSLTSGPPNEQYFGPGTRLTVT.

This sequence joins TRBV20-1 and TRBJ1-4; TRBD1 aligns across 10 bases. The ends lost 3 bases at V and 6 bases at J; junction bases unmatched: 4. The length of the CDR3 is 14 residues. Germline CDR1 is DFQATT and CDR2 is SNEGSKA (reference sequence). The CDR3 is CSASSGTGDEKLFF. The DNA for the CDR3 is TGCAGTGCTAGTTCCGGGACAGGGGATGAAAAACTGTTTTTT.

V gene TRBV11-3 combines with J gene TRBJ2-7, with 9 bases matching TRBD2. V lost 3 bases and J lost 4; bases outside the gene matches: 4. Germline V lookup: CDR1 SGHNT, CDR2 YENEEA. The CDR3 is 14 amino acids. In DNA, the CDR3 is TGTGCCAGCAGCTTCAGGGCGGGGGGGTACGAGCAGTACTTC. It codes for CASSFRAGGYEQYF.

This chain connects TRBV7-6 to TRBJ1-1; 10 nucleotides align to TRBD1. The CDR3 runs 15 residues. Germline V gene sequence: CDR1 SGHVS, CDR2 FNYEAQ. J lost 1 base, V lost 2 bases, and 1 base had no gene match. CDR3 DNA sequence: TGTGCCAGCAGCTTACGGGACAGGGGGAACACTGAAGCTTTCTTT. As protein: CASSLRDRGNTEAFF.

V gene TRBV9 combines with J gene TRBJ2-1, with a weak D call TRBD1 (5 bases). The germline CDR1 and CDR2 sequences are SGDLS and YYNGEE. CDR3 length: 15 amino acids. Trimming removed 4 bases from V and 0 bases from J, with 11 bases in between. The CDR3 loop reads CASSLGPNSYNEQFF. The CDR3 nucleotides are TGTGCCAGCAGCTTGGGGCCCAACTCCTACAATGAGCAGTTCTTC.

The CDR3 is CASSLAGATTNEAFF. The CDR3 coding sequence is TGTGCCAGCAGCTTAGCGGGGGCGACAACAAATGAAGCTTTCTTT. This sequence joins TRBV11-1 and TRBJ1-1, with a weak D call TRBD1 (6 bases). Deletions cut 0 bases from V and 7 bases from J, with 15 bases between. CDR1 and CDR2 (germline): SGHAT, FQDESV (reference sequence). This CDR3 has 15 residues.

The chain couples TRBV28 to TRBJ1-1; 11 nucleotides agree with TRBD1. The CDR3 has 17 residues. The V and J ends lost 4 bases and 5 bases, in that order; junction bases with no gene match: 12. Germline assignment: CDR1 MDHEN and CDR2 SYDVKM. The CDR3 nucleotides are TGTGCCAGCAGTTCGTCCCCCGGGACAGGGGGAGTAACTGAAGCTTTCTTT. It encodes CASSSSPGTGGVTEAFF.

The rearrangement uses TRBV7-2 and TRBJ1-5, with D perhaps TRBD1 (6 bases). The V gene's germline CDR1 is SGHTA and CDR2 FQGNSA. CDR3 length: 14 residues. V lost 2 bases, J lost 5 bases, and 10 bases lay in between. Here the CDR3 DNA reads TGTGCCAGCAGCTTAAGCAGGGGCGATCAGCCCCAGCATTTT. Its translation: CASSLSRGDQPQHF.

The CDR3 sequence: CASSIVQVGNTEAFF. CDR3 DNA sequence: TGTGCCAGTAGTATAGTCCAGGTGGGGAACACTGAAGCTTTCTTT. This chain links TRBV19 with TRBJ1-1, with no clear D. Germline V gene data show CDR1 as LNHDA and CDR2 as SQIVND (reference sequence). This CDR3 has 15 amino acids. The V and J ends lost 1 base and 1 base respectively, with 10 bases between them.